The TCR beta chain under discussion was sequenced for a study of patients and donors after allogeneic stem cell transplantation. TCRdb itself ran the RT-PCR reads through MiXCR, one entry per CDR3 protein. The table includes approximately 170,000 distinct CDR3 sequences, roughly 24% detected once. Only a few counts were recorded for this clonotype. The material sequenced was blood, either unsorted or a sorted T cell fraction (not recorded which). This TCR was sampled from a human donor who was either an allogeneic HSCT recipient or a stem cell or donor lymphocyte infusion donor (not recorded which). It is not recorded whose cells these are; they may come from a transplant donor.

This CDR3 is CASSLIPAENQETQYF. CDR3 in DNA: TGTGCCAGCAGCTTAATTCCCGCGGAGAACCAAGAGACCCAGTACTTC. The chain links TRBV7-2 to TRBJ2-5; D gene ambiguous. V gave up 2 bases and J gave up 0 bases, with 13 bases separating them. The CDR3 runs to 16 residues. CDR1 and CDR2 from the germline V gene are SGHTA and FQGNSA.